The 13 T cell receptor beta chains in this list originate from one sample, sequenced in a study of T cell repertoires in cytomegalovirus infection. Their cognate antigens are unknown. TCRdb passed the reads through MiXCR, listing each CDR3 protein once. The repertoire has 27,000 or so distinct CDR3 sequences, 15% to 20% of them found once; the top ten carry 70% to 90%. The sample in question was CD8+ T cells from cultured PBMCs, obtained from culture after CMV antigen stimulation. These receptors were collected from a human donor in good health (CMV status not recorded). Some clones in this sample may be carry-over from other donors' samples.

The table lists this clonotype with many counts. This chain connects TRBV7-2 to TRBJ1-1, with a weak D call TRBD1 (5 bases). Trimming pared 5 bases from V and 1 base from J, leaving 23 bases between. The V gene's germline CDR1 is SGHTA and CDR2 FQGNSA. The CDR3 runs to 18 residues. The CDR3 protein is CASSPRFSFRQKNTEAFF. The CDR3 region has the DNA TGTGCCAGCAGCCCCCGTTTTAGTTTTAGACAGAAGAACACTGAAGCTTTCTTT.

The chain has TRBV11-2 and TRBJ2-6; no clear D. CDR1 is SGHAT, CDR2 FQNNGV, per germline. CDR3 size: 17 residues. Between the trimmed V and J ends, which lost 2 bases and 0 bases, there was a span of 11 bases. CDR3 DNA sequence: TGTGCCAGCAGCTTAATTTTCTCGGGCTCTGGGGCCAACGTCCTGACTTTC. Protein: CASSLIFSGSGANVLTF.

The chain carries TRBV28 and TRBJ1-6; perhaps TRBD1 as D (5 bases). V was clipped by 1 base and J by 11 bases, with 9 bases between them. The CDR3 contains 13 residues. Germline V gene sequence: CDR1 MDHEN, CDR2 SYDVKM. The CDR3 nucleotides read TGTGCCAGCAGTTTATCTGGGGGGGCACCCCTCCACTTT. As protein: CASSLSGGAPLHF.

The chain is built from TRBV4-2 and TRBJ2-2; a possible D gene is TRBD2 (6 bases). This CDR3 is built from 17 residues. Germline-derived CDR1 and CDR2 are LGHNA and YNFKEQ. The ends were cut back, 3 bases at V and 4 bases at J, with 18 bases in the middle. The CDR3 nucleotides read TGTGCCAGCAGCCATTTATACGGCGGGAAGAGCACCGGGGAGCTGTTTTTT. Its translation is CASSHLYGGKSTGELFF.

The chain is built from TRBV7-9 and TRBJ1-1; TRBD1 matches at 8 bases. The junction had 10 bases not matched to a gene; V was cut back by 1 base and J by 6 bases. The CDR3 is 16 amino acids. In germline, CDR1 is SEHNR, CDR2 FQNEAQ (reference sequence). As DNA, the CDR3 is TGTGCCAGCAGCTTAGGGGGGACAGGACCCAACCCTGAAGCTTTCTTT. This sequence encodes CASSLGGTGPNPEAFF.

This clonotype was seen a handful of times. This chain uses TRBV6-5 with TRBJ2-1; D assignment may be TRBD1 or TRBD2 (5 bases each). The CDR3 is made up of 18 amino acids. V was cut by 2 bases and J by 4 bases, with 21 bases left in between. Germline CDR1 reads MNHEY; CDR2 reads SVGAGI. Here the CDR3 reads CASSYHPTGEGLYNEQFF. DNA for the CDR3: TGTGCCAGCAGTTACCACCCGACGGGCGAGGGGCTATACAATGAGCAGTTCTTC.

The gene calls are TRBV27 and TRBJ2-2, with D possibly TRBD1 on 6 matching bases. This CDR3 contains 14 residues. Germline V gene lookup returns CDR1 MNHEY and CDR2 SMNVEV (reference sequence). V lost 2 bases and J lost 7, with 11 bases in between. The CDR3: CASSLALGGGELFF. The CDR3 bases are TGTGCCAGCAGTTTAGCGCTAGGGGGCGGGGAGCTGTTTTTT.

The V call is TRBV7-9, the J call TRBJ1-1, with D unclear. Germline assignment: CDR1 SEHNR and CDR2 FQNEAQ (reference sequence). The CDR3 spans 14 residues. V lost 2 bases and J 5 bases, leaving 12 bases between the germline ends. The CDR3 DNA reads TGTGCCAGCAGCTTACCTTCCGAAAGGACTGAAGCTTTCTTT. Its protein is CASSLPSERTEAFF.

This clonotype appeared a few times. The J gene is TRBJ2-7, the V gene TRBV6-1, with D maybe TRBD1 (6 bases). V gave up 6 bases and J gave up 1 base, with 13 bases separating them. This CDR3 contains 14 residues. Germline CDR1 MNHNS, CDR2 SASEGT. This CDR3 reads CASSQWDKSYEQYF. CDR3 coding DNA: TGTGCCAGCAGCCAGTGGGACAAGTCCTACGAGCAGTACTTC.

This clonotype appeared a few times. V usage is TRBV9 and J usage is TRBJ2-2, with D maybe TRBD1 (5 bases). The germline V and J ends were trimmed by 0 bases and 4 bases, with 10 bases remaining between them. Germline CDR1 and CDR2: SGDLS and YYNGEE. The CDR3 is 15 residues long. CDR3 bases: TGTGCCAGCAGCGTAGGGGGCCAGGGCACCGGGGAGCTGTTTTTT. It specifies CASSVGGQGTGELFF. The whole variable domain, filled in from reference TRBV9 and TRBJ2-2, reads DSGVTQTPKHLITATGQRVTLRCSPRSGDLSVYWYQQSLDQGLQFLIQYYNGEERAKGNILERFSAQQFPDLHSELNLSSLELGDSALYFCASSVGGQGTGELFFGEGSRLTVL.

This clonotype has just a few counts. The V and J genes are TRBV7-9 and TRBJ1-6, with 7 bases that match TRBD1. The CDR3 is 14 amino acids. V was clipped by 7 bases and J by 9 bases; unmatched bases: 9. The germline CDR1 and CDR2 sequences are SEHNR and FQNEAQ (reference sequence). CDR3 coding DNA: TGTGCCAGCACCGGGGAGGGGGCGAGTTCACCCCTCCACTTT. It is translated as CASTGEGASSPLHF.

The genes are TRBV18 and TRBJ2-1; TRBD2 aligns across 12 bases. Germline V gene sequence: CDR1 KGHSH, CDR2 LQKENI. The length of the CDR3 is 16 residues. J was trimmed by 7 bases and V by 3 bases; bases with no gene match: 7. CDR3 in amino acids: CASSPGTSGSLNEQFF. The CDR3 bases are TGTGCCAGCTCACCCGGGACTAGCGGGTCCCTTAATGAGCAGTTCTTC. Based on the CDR3 plus reference TRBV18 and TRBJ2-1, the full variable domain is NAGVMQNPRHLVRRRGQEARLRCSPMKGHSHVYWYRQLPEEGLKFMVYLQKENIIDESGMPKERFSAEFPKEGPSILRIQQVVRGDSAAYFCASSPGTSGSLNEQFFGPGTRLTVL.

The CDR3 DNA sequence: TGCGCCAGCAGCTTCGACGCGGCAAGAAACACAGATACGCAGTATTTT. It encodes CASSFDAARNTDTQYF. The chain uses TRBV5-1 and TRBJ2-3, with no clear D. Looked up from germline, CDR1 is SGHRS and CDR2 is YFSETQ. With 2 bases removed from V and 2 bases from J, the gap between germline ends came to 15 bases. The CDR3 loop spans 16 amino acids. The full variable domain, rest sourced from reference TRBV5-1 and TRBJ2-3, is KAGVTQTPRYLIKTRGQQVTLSCSPISGHRSVSWYQQTPGQGLQFLFEYFSETQRNKGNFPGRFSGRQFSNSRSEMNVSTLELGDSALYLCASSFDAARNTDTQYFGPGTRLTVL.